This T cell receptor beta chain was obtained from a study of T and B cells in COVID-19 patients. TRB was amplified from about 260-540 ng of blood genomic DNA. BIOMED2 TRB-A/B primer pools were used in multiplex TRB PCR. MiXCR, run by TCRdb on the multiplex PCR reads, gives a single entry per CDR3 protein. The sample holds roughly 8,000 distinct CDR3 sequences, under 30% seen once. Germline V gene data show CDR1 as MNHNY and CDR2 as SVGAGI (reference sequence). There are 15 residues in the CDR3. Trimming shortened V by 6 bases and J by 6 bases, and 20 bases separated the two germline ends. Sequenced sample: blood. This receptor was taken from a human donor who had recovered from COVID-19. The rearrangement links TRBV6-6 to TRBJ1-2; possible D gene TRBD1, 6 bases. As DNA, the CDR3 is TGTGCCAGCAGCCCCATGGGTCGGGGGCAAAATGGCTACACCTTC. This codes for CASSPMGRGQNGYTF.